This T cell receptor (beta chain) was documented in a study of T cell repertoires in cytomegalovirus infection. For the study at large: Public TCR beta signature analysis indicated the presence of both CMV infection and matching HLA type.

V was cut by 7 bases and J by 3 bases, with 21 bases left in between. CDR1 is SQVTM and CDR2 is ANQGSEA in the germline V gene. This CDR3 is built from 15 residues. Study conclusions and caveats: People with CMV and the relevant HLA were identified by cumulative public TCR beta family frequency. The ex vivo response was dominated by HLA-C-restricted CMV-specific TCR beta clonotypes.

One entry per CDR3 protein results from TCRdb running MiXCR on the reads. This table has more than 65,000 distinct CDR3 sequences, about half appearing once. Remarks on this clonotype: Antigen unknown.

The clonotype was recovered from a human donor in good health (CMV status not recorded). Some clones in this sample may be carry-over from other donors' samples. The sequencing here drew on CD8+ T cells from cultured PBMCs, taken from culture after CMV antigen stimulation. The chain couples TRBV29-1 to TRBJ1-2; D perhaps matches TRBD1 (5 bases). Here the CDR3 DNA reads TGCAGCGCCCCTATAGACAGAGAGGGCCACTATGGCTACACCTTC. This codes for CSAPIDREGHYGYTF.